This T cell receptor beta chain was captured in a study of shared clonotypes between healthy human individuals (dated by TCRdb to the early 2020s). A note on the overall study: The cohort comprised two women and a few men aged 18 to 49 years. For each donor, three plates each were used for CD4 naive and CD4 memory, two plates were used for CD8 naive, and one plate was used for CD8 memory. The study deeply sequenced blood TCR repertoires of about 5 healthy adults to estimate repertoire size and the extent of clonotype sharing between individuals. To increase sequencing depth and limit assay-specific biases, different laboratories used diverse techniques to prepare libraries and sequence TCR repertoires. Leukapheresis yielded between about 0.85 and 10 billion PBMCs per donor. Overall results and qualifications from the work: Clonotypes shared by all four sorted-subset donors showed higher generation probabilities than non-shared clonotypes. Incomplete sequencing was indicated by rarefaction of sorted-subset datasets, despite the large sequencing depth. Based on pairwise subsampling, the degree of clonotype sharing among donors was expected to be affected by sequencing depth. The small number of donors limited the genetic and exposure-history diversity represented. Approximately 4.8% of naive CD4, 3.5% of naive CD8, 2.3% of memory CD4, and about 0.4% of memory CD8 clonotypes were shared across four donors. Naive subsets generally had larger estimated clonotype richness than memory subsets did. Only blood was sampled, and tissue TCR repertoires likely differ from those in blood.

Healthy HIV-negative adults with no recently reported acute infections or vaccinations were included as donors. Only Caucasian adults living in Nashville, Tennessee, USA were represented among the donors. Magnetic negative selection was used to enrich CD4+ T cells, after which naive cells were positively selected on CD45RA and the negative fraction became the memory subset. Blood was collected by leukapheresis, and PBMCs were isolated by Ficoll-Histopaque density gradient centrifugation and then cryopreserved in liquid nitrogen vapor phase. Analytical flow cytometry was used to check the purity and quantity of every magnetically sorted T cell population. Genomic DNA was isolated from each sorted fraction and quantified by UV absorbance on a Nanodrop 2000c. From the cysteine through the phenylalanine, the CDR3 covers 16 amino acids. Here the CDR3 DNA is all that survives: 48 bases in frame from base 1. V was cut back by 7 bases and J by 1 base, leaving a gap of 18 bases between them. The germline V gene specifies SGHAT as CDR1 and FQNNGV as CDR2.

Concerning this clone itself: What this receptor recognizes is not known. No base quality information exists; no much larger clone differs at one position.

Using the deep immunoSEQ assay, multiplex PCR amplified TCR CDR3 regions from genomic DNA. Extracted genomic DNA from each cell subset was spread evenly across all wells of several immunoSEQ 96-well plates, with each plate serving as a replicate. For sorted subsets, each replicate PCR was loaded with approximately 200 ng genomic DNA, equivalent to 30,000 or so T cell genomes. The purified libraries were quantified using a Qubit 3.0 fluorometer, sized with a Bioanalyzer 2100, and then quantified again using the KAPA Library Quantification kit. Every immunoSEQ 96-well plate was sequenced on a dedicated single-read 150-cycle Illumina NextSeq 550 flow cell. From the authors' description of their analysis: Because the immunoSEQ output included only junctional sequences and no quality scores, the filtering could not be the same as the filtering used for full-length reads. To assign V/J genes and CDR3, sequences were annotated using PyIR, a Python wrapper for IgBLAST v1.9, with IMGT germline references. Reads were filtered out if the reads had weak V/J assignments (E-value above 1e-6), no CDR3, stop codons, out-of-frame junctions, or ambiguous translated residues. V3J clonotypes were defined as sequences sharing the same inferred V gene, J gene, and CDR3 amino acid sequence. Percentage overlap between repertoires was calculated by dividing the number of shared unique clonotypes by the size of the smaller repertoire. Three approaches were used to assess repertoire richness: RTK rarefaction, the Chao1 estimator, and Recon v2.1 estimates of unobserved clonotypes. For all TCRbeta clonotypes obtained by the gDNA method from a few donors, generation probabilities were computed with OLGA. Entries here come from immuneACCESS through TCRdb and include only in-frame sequences with V and J called. Some clones fail to appear in such tables; in the studies checked, an unresolved V gene covers under half of the shortfall, and the cause of the remainder is unknown. That table supplies the V and J calls and clone size; D and trimming were determined from the DNA. In all, the sample holds 200,000 to 250,000 clones, and approximately 65% of those were seen once. In total, the top ten clones hold around 10% of the sample.

The receptor was derived from a man aged 25-40 years in good health. The sequencing sample was made of memory CD4+ T cells sorted from blood. In the paper's terms, the cell subset or site label means: CD45RA-negative fraction. Here the chain combines TRBV11-2 and TRBJ2-3; the D gene is perhaps TRBD2, on 5 matching bases. The bases read TGTGCCAGCACCCGGGGTGCTGGCCTCCGCACAGATACGCAGTATTTT. Its protein reads: CASTRGAGLRTDTQYF.